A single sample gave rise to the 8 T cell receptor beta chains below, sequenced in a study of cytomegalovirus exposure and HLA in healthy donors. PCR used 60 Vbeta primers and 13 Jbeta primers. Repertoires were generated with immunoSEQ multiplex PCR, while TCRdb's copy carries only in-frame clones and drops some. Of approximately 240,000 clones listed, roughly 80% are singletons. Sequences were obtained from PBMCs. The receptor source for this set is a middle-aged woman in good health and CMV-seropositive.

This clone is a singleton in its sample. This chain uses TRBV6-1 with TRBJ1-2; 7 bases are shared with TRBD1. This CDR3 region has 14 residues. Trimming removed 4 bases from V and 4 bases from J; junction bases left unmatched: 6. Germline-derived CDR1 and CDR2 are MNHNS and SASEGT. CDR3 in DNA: TGTGCCAGCAGTGCTCGTGACAGGGCCTATGGCTACACCTTC. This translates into CASSARDRAYGYTF.

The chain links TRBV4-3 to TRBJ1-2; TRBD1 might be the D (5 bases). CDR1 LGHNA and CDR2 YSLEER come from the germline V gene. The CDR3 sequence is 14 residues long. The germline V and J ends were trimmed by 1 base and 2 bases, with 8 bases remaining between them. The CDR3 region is CASSQGGPNYGYTF. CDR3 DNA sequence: TGCGCCAGCAGCCAAGGGGGCCCGAACTATGGCTACACCTTC.

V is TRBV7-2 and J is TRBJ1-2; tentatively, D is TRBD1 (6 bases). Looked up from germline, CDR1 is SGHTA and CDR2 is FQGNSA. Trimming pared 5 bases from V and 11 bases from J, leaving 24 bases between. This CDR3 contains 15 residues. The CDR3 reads CASSPTGTIGWLYTF. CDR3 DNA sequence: TGTGCCAGCAGCCCTACAGGGACGATCGGATGGCTGTACACCTTC.

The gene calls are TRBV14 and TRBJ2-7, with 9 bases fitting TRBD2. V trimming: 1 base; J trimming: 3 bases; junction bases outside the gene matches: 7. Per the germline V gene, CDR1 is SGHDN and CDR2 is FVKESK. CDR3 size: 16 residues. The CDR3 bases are TGTGCCAGCAGCCAAGGTCTTCTAGCGGGAATCTACGAGCAGTACTTC. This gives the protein CASSQGLLAGIYEQYF.

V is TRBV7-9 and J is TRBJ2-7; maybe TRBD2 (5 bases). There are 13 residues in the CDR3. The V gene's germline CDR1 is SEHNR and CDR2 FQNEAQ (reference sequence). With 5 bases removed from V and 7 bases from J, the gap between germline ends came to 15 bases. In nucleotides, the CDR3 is TGTGCCAGCAGCCCTCGGGGTCTGGAAGAGCAGTACTTC. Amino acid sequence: CASSPRGLEEQYF.

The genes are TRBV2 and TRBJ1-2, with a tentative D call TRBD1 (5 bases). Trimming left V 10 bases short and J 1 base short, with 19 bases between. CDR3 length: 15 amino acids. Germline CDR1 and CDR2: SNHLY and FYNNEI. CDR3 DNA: TGTGCCATCCGGAGGGGCCGTGTTTATAACTATGGCTACACCTTC. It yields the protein CAIRRGRVYNYGYTF.

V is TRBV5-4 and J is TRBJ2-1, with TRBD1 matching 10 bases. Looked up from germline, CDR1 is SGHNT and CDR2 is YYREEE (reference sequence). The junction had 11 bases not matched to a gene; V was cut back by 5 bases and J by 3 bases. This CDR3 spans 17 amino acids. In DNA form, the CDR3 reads TGTGCCAGCAGACCGGGACAGGGGCTTTCGGGCTACAATGAGCAGTTCTTC. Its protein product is CASRPGQGLSGYNEQFF.

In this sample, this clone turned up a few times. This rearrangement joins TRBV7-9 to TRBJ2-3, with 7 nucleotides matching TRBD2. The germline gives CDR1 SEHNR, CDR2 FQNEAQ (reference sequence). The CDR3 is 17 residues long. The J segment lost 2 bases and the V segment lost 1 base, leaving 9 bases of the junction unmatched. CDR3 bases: TGTGCCAGCAGCTTAGGTCGGGCAGCGGGACCCACAGATACGCAGTATTTT. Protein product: CASSLGRAAGPTDTQYF.